This is a list of T cell receptor beta chains from one sample in a study of cytomegalovirus exposure and HLA in healthy donors. Profiling relied on immunoSEQ multiplex PCR, and the TCRdb table lists in-frame clones only, not all of them. This table holds approximately 110,000 clones. Sequenced input: PBMCs. The receptor set was obtained from a man in his late teens or twenties in good health and CMV-seronegative. Each CDR3 is given with its conserved first and last residue. D genes are given only for firm matches.

d_call j_call v_call cdr3_nt cdr3_aa
TRBD2 TRBJ2-5 TRBV5-1 TGCGCCAGCAGCTTGGAGGGAGGGGTGGAGACCCAGTACTTC CASSLEGGVETQYF
TRBD1 TRBJ1-5 TRBV19 TGTGCCAGTTCCAGGGGACAGTCTAGCAATCAGCCCCAGCATTTT CASSRGQSSNQPQHF
- TRBJ1-2 TRBV14 TGTGCCAGCAGCCAAGGGGGGGTCGTCTATGGCTACACCTTC CASSQGGVVYGYTF
- TRBJ1-1 TRBV18 TGTGCCAGCTCAGTCTCGTACACTGAAGCTTTCTTT CASSVSYTEAFF
TRBD1 TRBJ2-3 TRBV28 TGTGCCAGCATCTCAACCGAGAGTGGGACAGGGAGAAATACGCAGTATTTT CASISTESGTGRNTQYF
- TRBJ2-5 TRBV7-2 TGTGCCAGCAGCGCCGGTGGGACCCAGTACTTC CASSAGGTQYF
TRBD1 TRBJ2-7 TRBV7-9 TGTGCCAGCAGGGCACGGGACAGCTACGAGCAGTACTTC CASRARDSYEQYF
TRBD2 TRBJ2-7 TRBV4-2 TGTGCCAGCAGCCAAGATTTCGGTAGCGGGAGCTACGAGCAGTACTTC CASSQDFGSGSYEQYF
- TRBJ1-1 TRBV7-9 TGTGCCAGCAGCTCTTCCCTCCACACTGAAGCTTTCTTT CASSSSLHTEAFF
TRBD2 TRBJ2-1 TRBV7-2 TGTGCCAGCAGCCTAAGACTAGCGGGAACCCCGTACAATGAGCAGTTCTTC CASSLRLAGTPYNEQFF
TRBD2 TRBJ2-2 TRBV4-1 TGCGCCAGCAGCCGACTGACTAGCGGGGGGGCCCCCGGGGAGCTGTTTTTT CASSRLTSGGAPGELFF
- TRBJ2-3 TRBV19 TGTGCCAGTAGTCCGGGGCTAGCGCCCTTCACAGATACGCAGTATTTT CASSPGLAPFTDTQYF
- TRBJ1-5 TRBV19 TGTGCCAGTAGTCTATACTCGTTTAGCAATCAGCCCCAGCATTTT CASSLYSFSNQPQHF
- TRBJ1-1 TRBV7-2 TGTGCCAGCAGCCGACAAACCTTGAACACTGAAGCTTTCTTT CASSRQTLNTEAFF
TRBD2 TRBJ2-7 TRBV27 TGTGCCAGCAGCGCGGGGGGGGCTCCCTACGAGCAGTACTTC CASSAGGAPYEQYF
TRBD2 TRBJ2-7 TRBV6-1 TGTGCCAGCAGTGGCCTAGCGGGAAACTACGAGCAGTACTTC CASSGLAGNYEQYF
- TRBJ1-2 TRBV6-1 TGTGCCAGCAGTGAAGGGACAGCAACCAGAGGGGGCTACACCTTC CASSEGTATRGGYTF
- TRBJ1-1 TRBV28 TGTGCCAGCAGTTCCTCTCCCCGGCAGGGGTATATGAACACTGAAGCTTTCTTT CASSSSPRQGYMNTEAFF
TRBD1 TRBJ1-5 TRBV27 TGTGCCAGCAGTTTCAACAGGGGGCCCGATCAGCCCCAGCATTTT CASSFNRGPDQPQHF
- TRBJ1-2 TRBV5-6 TGTGCCAGCAGTTATGGGCAGAAGGGCTACACCTTC CASSYGQKGYTF
- TRBJ1-1 TRBV28 TGTGCCAGCAGTTTATTGTTGACCCGGGGGGGCACTGAAGCTTTCTTT CASSLLLTRGGTEAFF
- TRBJ2-3 TRBV30 TGTGCCTGGAGTCCTGGAGTCGGGATGGCAGATACGCAGTATTTT CAWSPGVGMADTQYF
- TRBJ1-2 TRBV7-9 TGTGCCAGCAGCTTAGTTATCCAGATCTATGGCTACACCTTC CASSLVIQIYGYTF
TRBD1 TRBJ1-2 TRBV5-8 TGTGCCAGCAGTTTTTCGGACAGGGAATTTTGGGCTAGATATGGCTACACCTTC CASSFSDREFWARYGYTF
- TRBJ1-1 TRBV5-6 TGTGCCAGCAGCTACGACATTGTGAACACTGAAGCTTTCTTT CASSYDIVNTEAFF
- TRBJ2-3 TRBV11-3 TGTGCCAGCAGCTCCGAGGGCTTTCATACGCAGTATTTT CASSSEGFHTQYF
TRBD1 TRBJ1-4 TRBV5-5 TGTGCCAGCAGCTTCTATGACAGGGCGCTGTTTTTT CASSFYDRALFF
- TRBJ1-6 TRBV5-8 TGTGCCAGCAGCTCCGAGAGCCTTGGTTCCTATAATTCACCCCTCCACTTT CASSSESLGSYNSPLHF
TRBD1 TRBJ1-1 TRBV18 TGTGCCAGCTTACAGGGGAATGTTCACACTGAAGCTTTCTTT CASLQGNVHTEAFF
- TRBJ1-1 TRBV5-8 TGTGCCAGCAGCTTACGCGGCCTGAACACTGAAGCTTTCTTT CASSLRGLNTEAFF
TRBD1 TRBJ1-1 TRBV5-1 TGCGCCAGCAGCTGGATGGACAGGGGTCTTGGGGGAGCTTTCTTT CASSWMDRGLGGAFF
TRBD2 TRBJ2-1 TRBV11-2 TGTGCCAGCAGCTTAAGCGGGGGGGCCAGTGAGCAGTTCTTC CASSLSGGASEQFF
- TRBJ2-4 TRBV10-3 TGTGCCATCAGTGAGCCGGACACTGCCGAGAACATTCAGTACTTC CAISEPDTAENIQYF
- TRBJ2-7 TRBV9 TGTGCCAGCAGCGCGCACGGGGGGCCCGAATACGAGCAGTACTTC CASSAHGGPEYEQYF
TRBD1 TRBJ2-7 TRBV5-1 TGCGCCAGCAGCCCCGGGACAGACAAATACGAGCAGTACTTC CASSPGTDKYEQYF
- TRBJ2-3 TRBV6-4 TGTGCCAGCAGCGCTACCGGGGTCCTCGGGGATACGCAGTATTTT CASSATGVLGDTQYF
TRBD2 TRBJ2-3 TRBV27 TGTGCCAGCAGATCACCAGCGGGGAGCACAGATACGCAGTATTTT CASRSPAGSTDTQYF
- TRBJ2-2 TRBV6-5 TGTGCCAGCAGTTACTCGCCCGGGGGGAACACCGGGGAGCTGTTTTTT CASSYSPGGNTGELFF
- TRBJ1-1 TRBV9 TGTGCCAGCAGCGTAAGCCCCCGTGGGGCGAACACTGAAGCTTTCTTT CASSVSPRGANTEAFF
- TRBJ1-3 TRBV29-1 TGCAGCGTCGCCACAGGTGGAAACACCATATATTTT CSVATGGNTIYF
- TRBJ1-1 TRBV19 TGTGCCAGTAGTGTCGGGAGGGCGGGGTTGGGCACTGAAGCTTTCTTT CASSVGRAGLGTEAFF
TRBD2 TRBJ2-3 TRBV5-1 TGCGCCAGCAGCCCGCTGACTAGCGGCACAGATACGCAGTATTTT CASSPLTSGTDTQYF
- TRBJ1-5 TRBV9 TGTGCCAGCAGCGTAGACCCCAGGGATCGGCCCCAGCATTTT CASSVDPRDRPQHF
TRBD2 TRBJ2-7 TRBV7-9 TGTGCCAGCAGCTTAGGCCTAGCGGGAGGGGACGAGCAGTACTTC CASSLGLAGGDEQYF
TRBD2 TRBJ2-3 TRBV9 TGTGCCAGCAGCGTAGGGCTAGCGGTGAGCACAGATACGCAGTATTTT CASSVGLAVSTDTQYF
TRBD1 TRBJ2-5 TRBV6-5 TGTGCCAGCAGTTTGACAGGGGCATTCGGCGGAGGGGAGCAGTACTTC CASSLTGAFGGGEQYF